This paragraph covers one TCR beta chain sequence. The V gene lost 6 bases and the J gene lost 5 bases, with 19 bases spanning the gap. This CDR3 spans 15 amino acids. This specimen belongs to a study of blood T cells in healthy people across ages. Then a second PCR, running about 7 to 11 cycles, was carried out with a sample-barcoded 5' primer and a J-beta primer mix. TCRdb re-called the 5' RACE reads with MiXCR, one entry per CDR3 protein. The sample consists of some 1.5 million distinct CDR3 sequences, 28% of them appearing once. The source material was blood. The TCR was taken from a woman aged 30 to 39 in good health. V is TRBV12-3 or TRBV12-4 and J is TRBJ2-5, with a weak D call TRBD2 (5 bases). In DNA form, the CDR3 reads TGTGCCAGCAGCCCACGCGTAAGGAGGCGGGAGACCCAGTACTTC. Translating it yields CASSPRVRRRETQYF.